This is a list of T cell receptor beta chains from one sample in a study of post-analysis software for immune sequencing data. In TCRdb, the PCR reads were re-called with MiXCR into one record per CDR3 protein. The profile shows about 430,000 distinct CDR3 sequences, approximately 37% of them singletons. What was sequenced was blood. The receptors were gathered from a girl aged 2 to 10 with multiple sclerosis. The CDR3 runs from the conserved cysteine through the conserved F or W. A D gene is named only where the DNA matches it firmly. Only some rows state a clone size, as once, few, many or a class for expanded clones.

NA 14 TRBJ2-7 TRBV5-1 NA TGCGCCAGCAGCGAAGGGACATCGAGTGACGAGCAGTACTTC CASSEGTSSDEQYF
NA 14 TRBJ2-7 TRBV6-5 NA TGTGCCAGCAGTTACAACAGGCTTCGGTACGAGCAGTACTTC CASSYNRLRYEQYF
NA 13 TRBJ1-2 TRBV29-1 NA TGCAGCGTTCAGTCAGAGTCGAACTATGGCTACACCTTC CSVQSESNYGYTF
NA 12 TRBJ2-7 TRBV29-1 NA TGCAGCTATAGACAGGACTCCTACGAGCAGTACTTC CSYRQDSYEQYF
few 13 TRBJ2-1 TRBV29-1 NA TGCAGCGTTGTGGCACCCACCAACAATGAGCAGTTCTTC CSVVAPTNNEQFF
few 14 TRBJ2-5 TRBV7-7 TRBD2 TGTGCCAGCAGTCGGACTAGCGACCAAGAGACCCAGTACTTC CASSRTSDQETQYF
NA 14 TRBJ2-3 TRBV7-2 NA TGTGCCAGCAGCCACGGGCCAAAAACAGATACGCAGTATTTT CASSHGPKTDTQYF
NA 12 TRBJ1-2 TRBV29-1 NA TGCAGCGTTGATGGGGAGGAACATGGCTACACCTTC CSVDGEEHGYTF
NA 16 TRBJ2-1 TRBV5-5 NA TGTGCCAGCAGCTTGGTCCTCCCGAGCTCCTACAATGAGCAGTTCTTC CASSLVLPSSYNEQFF
NA 17 TRBJ1-2 TRBV12-3/TRBV12-4 NA TGTGCCAGCAGTTTGAGGTACTCAGCGGGACGAACCTATGGCTACACCTTC CASSLRYSAGRTYGYTF
NA 12 TRBJ2-7 TRBV20-1 TRBD1 TGCAGTGCTACGGACAGGGGGAACGAGCAGTACTTC CSATDRGNEQYF
NA 16 TRBJ2-1 TRBV5-1 TRBD2 TGCGCCAGCAGCTTAGGACTAGTGAGCTCCTACAATGAGCAGTTCTTC CASSLGLVSSYNEQFF
NA 15 TRBJ2-1 TRBV19 TRBD2 TGTGCCAGTACCGAACTAGCGGGGGCCTACAATGAGCAGTTCTTC CASTELAGAYNEQFF
few 13 TRBJ1-5 TRBV30 NA TGTGCCTGGAGTGGGACAGATGATCAGCCCCAGCATTTT CAWSGTDDQPQHF
few 12 TRBJ2-7 TRBV29-1 NA TGCAGCGTGGGTGTGGGCTCCTACGAGCAGTACTTC CSVGVGSYEQYF
NA 14 TRBJ2-1 TRBV12-3/TRBV12-4 NA TGTGCCAGCAGCGCCCTCGGGGGAGGCAATGAGCAGTTCTTC CASSALGGGNEQFF
few 14 TRBJ2-1 TRBV20-1 NA TGCAGTGCTAAACCAATGAAGGCTTACAATGAGCAGTTCTTC CSAKPMKAYNEQFF
once 18 TRBJ1-2 TRBV5-6 TRBD1 TGTGCCGGCAGCCAGAGAAGGGGGCGCAGACTAACTAACTATGGCTACACCTTC CAGSQRRGRRLTNYGYTF
once 16 TRBJ2-3 TRBV20-1 TRBD2 TGCAGTGTTCGAATAGCGGGAGGATACCAAAAAAATACGCAGTATTTT CSVRIAGGYQKNTQYF
NA 18 TRBJ2-5 TRBV3-1 TRBD2 TGTGCCAGCAGCCAAGATCTTGGACTAGCGGGGATCATAGGTGAGCAGTACTTC CASSQDLGLAGIIGEQYF
NA 14 TRBJ1-2 TRBV5-8 TRBD1 TGTGCCAGCAGACACCGGACAGGGTGGTATGGCTACACCTTC CASRHRTGWYGYTF
NA 15 TRBJ2-7 TRBV28 TRBD2 TGTGCCAGCAGCATAGCGGGGACCTACCTAGACGAGCAGTACTTC CASSIAGTYLDEQYF
NA 15 TRBJ1-6 TRBV3-1 NA TGTGCCAGCAGCGGACACGGGGCCCAGAATTCACCCCTCCACTTT CASSGHGAQNSPLHF
NA 14 TRBJ1-1 TRBV4-1 NA TGCGCCAGCAGCCAACCGATTTTGAACACTGAAGCTTTCTTT CASSQPILNTEAFF
few 16 TRBJ1-2 TRBV27 TRBD1 TGTGCCAGCAGTTCTTTATTGCGACAGGGGAATTATGGCTACACCTTC CASSSLLRQGNYGYTF
NA 17 TRBJ2-7 TRBV28 TRBD1 TGTGCCAGCAGTTTATGGCGGTCGGGACGACAGGGGTACGAGCAGTACTTC CASSLWRSGRQGYEQYF
NA 15 TRBJ2-3 TRBV5-6 NA TGTGCCAGCAGCGGAGGGACTTTTCCACCTAATACGCAGTATTTT CASSGGTFPPNTQYF
NA 17 TRBJ1-1 TRBV29-1 NA TGCAGCGTTGAAGTTCCGGGGCTCGGGGTCCTTGAGGAGGAAGCTTTCTTT CSVEVPGLGVLEEEAFF
NA 14 TRBJ1-1 TRBV12-3/TRBV12-4 NA TGTGCCAGCAGCAGGGTCGCCATGAACACTGAAGCTTTCTTT CASSRVAMNTEAFF
few 15 TRBJ1-2 TRBV7-9 NA TGTGCCAGCAGCTTGGAGGAGCTGTCCCTCTATGGCTACACCTTC CASSLEELSLYGYTF
few 15 TRBJ2-1 TRBV5-1 TRBD2 TGCGCCAGCAGCTTGGAACTAGCGGTACGGAATGAGCAGTTCTTC CASSLELAVRNEQFF
NA 14 TRBJ2-3 TRBV6-1 NA TGTGCCGCAAAGAGTGCAGGGTTCTCAGATACGCAGTATTTT CAAKSAGFSDTQYF
NA 14 TRBJ2-4 TRBV9 TRBD1 TGTGCCAGCAGCGTAGTAGAGGACAGGGCTGAGCAGTACTTC CASSVVEDRAEQYF
NA 14 TRBJ2-3 TRBV2 NA TGTGCCAGCAGTGAGGAGTTGGGACGGGATACGCAGTATTTT CASSEELGRDTQYF
NA 14 TRBJ2-3 TRBV20-1 TRBD2 TGCAGTGCTAGGACTAGCGGGAACACAGATACGCAGTATTTT CSARTSGNTDTQYF
NA 14 TRBJ1-5 TRBV6-5 NA TGTGCCAGCAGTTACTCAGGGGACAATCAGCCCCAGCATTTT CASSYSGDNQPQHF
NA 16 TRBJ2-3 TRBV4-1 TRBD2 TGCGCCAGCAGCCAAGAGATAGCGGGGGGCCCAGATACGCAGTATTTT CASSQEIAGGPDTQYF
NA 15 TRBJ2-5 TRBV1 NA TGCACCAGCAGCCACGGGACTAGCGGGTGCGAGACCCAGTACTTC CTSSHGTSGCETQYF
NA 15 TRBJ2-1 TRBV11-2 TRBD1 TGTGCCAGCAGCGGGACGGACAGGGGCTACAATGAGCAGTTCTTC CASSGTDRGYNEQFF
NA 15 TRBJ1-2 TRBV4-1 NA TGCGCCAGCAGCCGGTCCTTCCTGGGCTTTTGGGGCTACACCTTC CASSRSFLGFWGYTF
few 16 TRBJ2-1 TRBV20-1 NA TGCAGTGCTAGAGATCCCGCACGAGGGAGTGGCGGTGAGCAGTTCTTC CSARDPARGSGGEQFF
NA 15 TRBJ2-7 TRBV5-4 TRBD1 TGTGCCAGCAGCTTGGGTAGGACAGGAACCTACGAGCAGTACTTC CASSLGRTGTYEQYF
NA 15 TRBJ2-1 TRBV4-1 NA TGCGCCAGCAGCCAATTGGGGACTCCCTACAATGAGCAGTTCTTC CASSQLGTPYNEQFF
few 14 TRBJ1-2 TRBV5-1 NA TGCGCCAGCAGCCCCGAGACAGGCATCTATGGCTACACCTTC CASSPETGIYGYTF
few 15 TRBJ2-7 TRBV5-6 NA TGTGCCAGCAGCTTGGCTGGGAGGGGGTCCTACGAGCAGTACTTC CASSLAGRGSYEQYF
NA 14 TRBJ1-5 TRBV2 NA TGTGCCAGCAGTGATGGGCGGGGGGATAAGCCCCAGCATTTT CASSDGRGDKPQHF
many 16 TRBJ2-7 TRBV4-2 NA TGTGCCAGCAGCCAAGAGCTTGGAGGGAGTACCTACGAGCAGTACTTC CASSQELGGSTYEQYF
NA 15 TRBJ2-7 TRBV20-1 TRBD2 TGCAGTGCCCCCAGGGCTAGCGGGAGATGGCACGAGCAGTACTTC CSAPRASGRWHEQYF
NA 14 TRBJ2-7 TRBV5-6 NA TGTGCCAGCAGCTTGGTGGGACATCCCTACGAGCAGTACTTC CASSLVGHPYEQYF
few 15 TRBJ2-5 TRBV7-2 NA TGTGCCAGCAACTTAGAGGGGGGGCCTGGCGAGACCCAGTACTTC CASNLEGGPGETQYF
NA 15 TRBJ2-1 TRBV6-5 TRBD2 TGTGCCAGCGGGGGACTAGCGGGAGCCTACAATGAGCAGTTCTTC CASGGLAGAYNEQFF
few 15 TRBJ2-3 TRBV13 NA TGTGCCAGCAGCTCACAGGTTCGAGGCTCAGATACGCAGTATTTT CASSSQVRGSDTQYF
NA 16 TRBJ2-7 TRBV6-1 NA TGTGCCAGCAGTAAAAGGGGGCCGGAGGTCGGGGGCGAGCAGTACTTC CASSKRGPEVGGEQYF
NA 15 TRBJ1-2 TRBV7-9 NA TGTGCCAGCAGCTTCTTGCCAGGTCAAAACTATGGCTACACCTTC CASSFLPGQNYGYTF
NA 14 TRBJ1-2 TRBV12-3/TRBV12-4 NA TGTGCCAGCAGTTTAGAACCTCCTAACTATGGCTACACCTTC CASSLEPPNYGYTF
few 14 TRBJ2-5 TRBV20-1 NA TGCAGTGCTAGATTCTGGGCTAACCAAGAGACCCAGTACTTC CSARFWANQETQYF
NA 13 TRBJ2-1 TRBV20-1 NA TGCAGTGCCAGAATGAATTTATACAATGAGCAGTTCTTC CSARMNLYNEQFF